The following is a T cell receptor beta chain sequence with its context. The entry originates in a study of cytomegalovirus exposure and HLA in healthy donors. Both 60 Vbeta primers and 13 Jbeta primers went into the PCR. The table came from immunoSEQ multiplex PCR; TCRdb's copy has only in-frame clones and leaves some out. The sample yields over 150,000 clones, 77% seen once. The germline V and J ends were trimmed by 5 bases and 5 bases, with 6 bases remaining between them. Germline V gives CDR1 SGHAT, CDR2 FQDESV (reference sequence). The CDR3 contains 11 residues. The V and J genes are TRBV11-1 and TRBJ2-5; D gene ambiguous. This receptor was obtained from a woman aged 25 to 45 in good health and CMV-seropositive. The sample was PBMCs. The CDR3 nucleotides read TGTGCCAGCAGCAGGCGGGAGACCCAGTACTTC. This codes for CASSRRETQYF.